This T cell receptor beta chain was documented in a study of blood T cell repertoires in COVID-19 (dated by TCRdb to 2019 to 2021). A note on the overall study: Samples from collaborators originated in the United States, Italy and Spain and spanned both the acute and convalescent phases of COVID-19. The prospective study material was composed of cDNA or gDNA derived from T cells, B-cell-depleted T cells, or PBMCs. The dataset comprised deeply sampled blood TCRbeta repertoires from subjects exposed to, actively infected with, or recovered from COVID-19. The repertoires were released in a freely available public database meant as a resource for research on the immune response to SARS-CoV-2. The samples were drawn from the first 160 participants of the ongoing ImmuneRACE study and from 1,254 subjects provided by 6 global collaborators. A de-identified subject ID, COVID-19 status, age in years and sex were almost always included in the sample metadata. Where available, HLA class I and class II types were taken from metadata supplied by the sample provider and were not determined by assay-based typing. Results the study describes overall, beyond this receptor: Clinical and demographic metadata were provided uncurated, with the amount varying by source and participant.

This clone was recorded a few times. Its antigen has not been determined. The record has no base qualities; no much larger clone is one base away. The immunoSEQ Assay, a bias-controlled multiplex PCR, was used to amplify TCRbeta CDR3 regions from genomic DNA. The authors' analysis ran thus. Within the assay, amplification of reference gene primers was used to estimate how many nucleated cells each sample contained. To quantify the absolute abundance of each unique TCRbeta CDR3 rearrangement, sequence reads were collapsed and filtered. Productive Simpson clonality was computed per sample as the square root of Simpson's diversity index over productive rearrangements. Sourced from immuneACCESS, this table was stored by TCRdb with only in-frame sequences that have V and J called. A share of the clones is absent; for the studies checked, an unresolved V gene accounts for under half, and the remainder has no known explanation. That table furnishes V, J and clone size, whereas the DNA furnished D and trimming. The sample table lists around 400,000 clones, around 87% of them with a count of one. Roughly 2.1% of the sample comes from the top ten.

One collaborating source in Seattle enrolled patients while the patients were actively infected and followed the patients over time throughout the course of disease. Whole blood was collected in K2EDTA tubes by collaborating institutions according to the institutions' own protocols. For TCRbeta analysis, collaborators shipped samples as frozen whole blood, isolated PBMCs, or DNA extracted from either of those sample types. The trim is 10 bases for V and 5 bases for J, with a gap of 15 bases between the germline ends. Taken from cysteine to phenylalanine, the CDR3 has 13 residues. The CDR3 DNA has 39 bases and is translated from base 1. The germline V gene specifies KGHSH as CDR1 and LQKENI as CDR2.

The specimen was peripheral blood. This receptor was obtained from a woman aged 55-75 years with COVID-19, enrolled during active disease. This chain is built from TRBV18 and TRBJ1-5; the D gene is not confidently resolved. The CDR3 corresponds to CATGRGDDQPQHF. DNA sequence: TGTGCCACGGGTCGGGGAGACGATCAGCCCCAGCATTTT.